A single sample gave rise to the 26 T cell receptor beta chains below, sequenced in a study of cytomegalovirus exposure and HLA in healthy donors. Generated by immunoSEQ multiplex PCR, the TCRdb table keeps only in-frame clones and is missing some. In the table there are over 200,000 clones, around 88% of which are singletons. Sequencing was carried out using PBMCs. Every receptor here comes from a woman between 18 and 29 years old in good health and CMV-seronegative.

This clone has just one count. The gene calls are TRBV10-3 and TRBJ1-2; TRBD1 might be the D (5 bases). Trimming removed 2 bases at V and 3 bases at J, with 13 bases between. Per germline, CDR1 ENHRY and CDR2 SYGVKD. This CDR3 is built from 15 residues. The CDR3 DNA follows: TGTGCCATCAGTGAGCGGCAGGGTCGGGACTATGGCTACACCTTC. As protein: CAISERQGRDYGYTF.

The chain combines TRBV11-1 with TRBJ1-2; D gene uncertain. This CDR3 spans 15 amino acids. Trimming shortened V by 5 bases and J by 1 base, and 14 bases separated the two germline ends. Germline V CDR1 and CDR2: SGHAT, FQDESV (reference sequence). The CDR3 nucleotides are TGTGCCAGCAGCGGTGGAAGTGAGCGTAACTATGGCTACACCTTC. Its protein is CASSGGSERNYGYTF.

The chain employs TRBV6-5 and TRBJ2-3; 8 bases line up with TRBD1. CDR1 and CDR2 from the germline V gene are MNHEY and SVGAGI. The CDR3 has 15 residues. Germline trimming cut 5 bases from V and 4 bases from J; bases unmatched to any gene: 8. The CDR3 DNA is TGTGCCAGCAGTAGCCAGGGGGCTGGCGCAGATACGCAGTATTTT. As protein: CASSSQGAGADTQYF.

V usage is TRBV5-4 and J usage is TRBJ2-2; 7 positions match TRBD2. CDR1 and CDR2 (germline): SGHNT, YYREEE (reference sequence). The J segment lost 6 bases and the V segment lost 5 bases, leaving 4 bases of the junction unmatched. The CDR3 length is 13 residues. This CDR3 is CASRLGGSGELFF. CDR3 bases: TGTGCCAGCAGGCTGGGAGGGTCCGGGGAGCTGTTTTTT.

V usage is TRBV29-1 and J usage is TRBJ2-7; 7 bases align to TRBD2. CDR3 length: 13 residues. Germline-derived CDR1 and CDR2 are SQVTM and ANQGSEA. Germline trimming cut 1 base from V and 3 bases from J; bases unmatched to any gene: 3. CDR3 amino acids: CSVEGWEGYEQYF. The CDR3 bases are TGCAGCGTTGAAGGATGGGAGGGCTACGAGCAGTACTTC.

The J gene is TRBJ2-1, the V gene TRBV11-2, with 11 bases matching TRBD2. Unmatched junction bases numbered 12, after V lost 8 bases and J lost 6 bases. CDR1 SGHAT and CDR2 FQNNGV come from the germline V gene. This CDR3 spans 16 amino acids. The CDR3 loop reads CASGVLAGGVPNEQFF. CDR3 nucleotides: TGTGCCAGCGGGGTCCTAGCGGGAGGTGTCCCCAATGAGCAGTTCTTC. Supplemented by reference TRBV11-2 and TRBJ2-1, the full variable domain reads EAGVAQSPRYKIIEKRQSVAFWCNPISGHATLYWYQQILGQGPKLLIQFQNNGVVDDSQLPKDRFSAERLKGVDSTLKIQPAKLEDSAVYLCASGVLAGGVPNEQFFGPGTRLTVL.

The rearrangement uses TRBV5-1 and TRBJ2-5; D unresolved. The CDR3 extends over 12 amino acids. From germline, CDR1 is SGHRS and CDR2 YFSETQ. Trimming left V 6 bases short and J 4 bases short, with 10 bases between. For the CDR3, the DNA is TGCGCCAGCAAAACTACACGAGAGACCCAGTACTTC. Residues: CASKTTRETQYF.

V and J are TRBV2 and TRBJ2-1; TRBD2 agrees at 7 bases. The CDR3 has 14 amino acids. The germline V gene has CDR1 SNHLY and CDR2 FYNNEI. V dropped 9 bases and J dropped 2; count of bases not matched to a gene: 7. In nucleotides, the CDR3 is TGTGCCAGTAGTCCCGGGACTACCTACAATGAGCAGTTCTTC. It is translated as CASSPGTTYNEQFF.

The V call is TRBV18, the J call TRBJ2-3, with 7 bases aligning to TRBD2. Germline CDR1 KGHSH, CDR2 LQKENI. The ends lost 6 bases at V and 6 bases at J; junction bases unmatched: 9. The CDR3 is made up of 14 amino acids. CDR3 in amino acids: CASSPGGRGDTQYF. DNA of the CDR3: TGTGCCAGCTCCCCCGGGGGGAGAGGTGATACGCAGTATTTT.

The chain joins TRBV27 to TRBJ2-1; 8 bases are a match to TRBD1. Germline V gives CDR1 MNHEY, CDR2 SMNVEV (reference sequence). After removal of 9 bases from V and 6 bases from J, the junction contained 10 bases not matched to a gene. This CDR3 has 14 amino acids. CDR3 protein: CASRPTGVGNEQFF. The CDR3 DNA reads TGTGCCAGTAGACCGACAGGGGTGGGCAATGAGCAGTTCTTC.

The CDR3 protein is CASADSPYNEQFF. DNA of the CDR3: TGTGCCAGCGCCGACAGCCCCTACAATGAGCAGTTCTTC. This chain links TRBV7-9 with TRBJ2-1; D possibly corresponds to TRBD1 (5 bases). The germline V gene has CDR1 SEHNR and CDR2 FQNEAQ (reference sequence). This CDR3 comprises 13 residues. Trimming pared 8 bases from V and 2 bases from J, leaving 10 bases between.

This clone is a singleton in its sample. This chain connects TRBV27 to TRBJ2-1, with a weak D call TRBD2 (5 bases). Trimming stripped 6 bases from V and 1 base from J, with 16 bases between. Germline V CDR1 and CDR2: MNHEY, SMNVEV (reference sequence). The CDR3 is made up of 16 amino acids. The CDR3 loop reads CASSYPPAVSYNEQFF. In DNA form, the CDR3 reads TGTGCCAGCAGCTACCCCCCAGCGGTATCCTACAATGAGCAGTTCTTC.

This clone was detected a few times. The V gene is TRBV7-6, the J gene TRBJ2-7; D perhaps matches TRBD2 (5 bases). Germline V gene sequence: CDR1 SGHVS, CDR2 FNYEAQ. The CDR3 spans 13 residues. V was cut by 7 bases and J by 7 bases, with 17 bases left in between. The CDR3 loop is CASTLGGVGEQYF. The CDR3 coding sequence is TGTGCCAGCACCCTAGGAGGTGTGGGAGAGCAGTACTTC.

The chain links TRBV28 to TRBJ2-7; weak D call: TRBD1 (6 bases). CDR3 length: 14 residues. Germline V CDR1 and CDR2: MDHEN, SYDVKM. With 6 bases removed from V and 0 bases from J, the gap between germline ends came to 12 bases. CDR3 sequence (DNA): TGTGCCAGCAGCCGGGACACGGCCTCCTACGAGCAGTACTTC. Its protein is CASSRDTASYEQYF.

The chain recombines TRBV30 with TRBJ1-5, with TRBD1 matching over 7 bases. With 7 bases clipped from V and 9 bases from J, the junction kept 9 bases outside the gene matches. The CDR3 runs to 12 residues. Per germline, CDR1 GTSNPN and CDR2 SVGIG (reference sequence). Here the CDR3 reads CASGQGGWPQHF. The CDR3 nucleotides read TGTGCCTCGGGGCAGGGGGGATGGCCCCAGCATTTT.

The chain employs TRBV7-6 and TRBJ2-1; a possible D gene is TRBD1 (6 bases). There are 15 residues in the CDR3. Germline values: CDR1 SGHVS, CDR2 FNYEAQ. V was pared by 4 bases and J by 0 bases, with 10 bases between. The CDR3 loop is CASSSQGGSYNEQFF. The CDR3 DNA reads as TGTGCCAGCAGCTCCCAAGGGGGCTCCTACAATGAGCAGTTCTTC.

The V call is TRBV4-2, the J call TRBJ1-2; 9 bases align to TRBD1. The CDR3 sequence is 15 residues long. Germline assignment: CDR1 LGHNA and CDR2 YNFKEQ. The trim removed 1 base at V and 5 bases at J, leaving 5 bases unmatched. DNA of the CDR3: TGTGCCAGCAGCCAAGCGGGACAGGGTAATTATGGCTACACCTTC. As protein: CASSQAGQGNYGYTF.

The CDR3 coding sequence is TGTGCCAGCAGCTACCGCGGGCAGCCCTACGAGCAGTACTTC. Translated, it gives CASSYRGQPYEQYF. The genes are TRBV11-2 and TRBJ2-7, with D perhaps matching TRBD2 (5 bases). The germline gives CDR1 SGHAT, CDR2 FQNNGV. The CDR3 is 14 amino acids. V was trimmed by 4 bases and J by 2 bases, leaving 12 bases between them.

The gene calls are TRBV2 and TRBJ2-2; D may be TRBD2 (5 bases). V was trimmed by 6 bases and J by 0 bases, leaving 8 bases between them. The CDR3 is 14 amino acids. CDR1 is SNHLY, CDR2 FYNNEI, per germline. The CDR3 nucleotides read TGTGCCAGCAGGCAGCGGACGAACACCGGGGAGCTGTTTTTT. Protein: CASRQRTNTGELFF. The variable domain in full, with the rest retrieved from reference TRBV2 and TRBJ2-2, is EPEVTQTPSHQVTQMGQEVILRCVPISNHLYFYWYRQILGQKVEFLVSFYNNEISEKSEIFDDQFSVERPDGSNFTLKIRSTKLEDSAMYFCASRQRTNTGELFFGEGSRLTVL.

This clone was detected only once. The chain employs TRBV28 and TRBJ2-1, with 7 bases fitting TRBD1. Germline V gives CDR1 MDHEN, CDR2 SYDVKM. CDR3 length: 15 amino acids. After removal of 4 bases from V and 5 bases from J, the junction contained 8 bases not matched to a gene. The chain's CDR3 is CASSSGTAPNNEQFF. CDR3 DNA sequence: TGTGCCAGCAGTTCCGGGACAGCACCTAACAATGAGCAGTTCTTC.

The gene calls are TRBV6-6 and TRBJ2-2; D possibly uses TRBD1 or TRBD2 (6 bases each). This CDR3 has 15 residues. The germline V gene has CDR1 MNHNY and CDR2 SVGAGI (reference sequence). Trimming pared 10 bases from V and 5 bases from J, leaving 20 bases between. As DNA, the CDR3 is TGTGCCACCAGGGGTGGGACTTCTACTACCGGGGAGCTGTTTTTT. This sequence encodes CATRGGTSTTGELFF.

This clone was picked up one time. The chain joins TRBV6-1 to TRBJ2-1; D gene ambiguous. Trimming pared 0 bases from V and 0 bases from J, leaving 12 bases between. The CDR3 runs 17 residues. Germline lookup yields CDR1 MNHNS and CDR2 SASEGT. In DNA, the CDR3 is TGTGCCAGCAGTGAAGCGCCTGAGGAGAGCTCCTACAATGAGCAGTTCTTC. Its protein is CASSEAPEESSYNEQFF.

The chain combines TRBV19 with TRBJ1-1; TRBD1 agrees at 9 bases. Germline lookup yields CDR1 LNHDA and CDR2 SQIVND (reference sequence). With 2 bases clipped from V and 0 bases from J, the junction kept 10 bases outside the gene matches. The CDR3 covers 18 residues. CDR3 amino acids: CASSIRVQGARVNTEAFF. CDR3 sequence (DNA): TGTGCCAGTAGTATAAGGGTACAGGGGGCGCGGGTGAACACTGAAGCTTTCTTT.

This chain links TRBV19 with TRBJ1-5, with 9 bases fitting TRBD1. The V gene end was trimmed by 2 bases and the J gene end by 2 bases; junction bases not matched to a gene: 7. CDR1 is LNHDA, CDR2 SQIVND, per germline (reference sequence). This CDR3 has 17 residues. CDR3 nucleotide sequence: TGTGCCAGTAGTATACCTTGGACAGGGGACGGCAATCAGCCCCAGCATTTT. This translates into CASSIPWTGDGNQPQHF.

This sequence joins TRBV11-2 and TRBJ2-7; TRBD1 is a possible D gene (6 bases). The V gene's germline CDR1 is SGHAT and CDR2 FQNNGV. Deletions cut 0 bases from V and 2 bases from J, with 8 bases between. This CDR3 spans 14 amino acids. The CDR3, as DNA: TGTGCCAGCAGCTTAGAAGGGGGAACCTACGAGCAGTACTTC. This encodes CASSLEGGTYEQYF.

The V gene is TRBV5-5, the J gene TRBJ2-5, with D maybe TRBD2 (7 bases). Germline V gene data show CDR1 as SGHKS and CDR2 as YYEKEE (reference sequence). This CDR3 contains 15 residues. Trimming took off 4 bases at V and 7 bases at J, with 20 bases between the two ends. CDR3 protein: CASSHAGAEAATQYF. DNA for the CDR3: TGTGCCAGCAGCCACGCGGGGGCAGAGGCGGCGACCCAGTACTTC.